Shown below are 27 T cell receptor beta chains from a single sample sequenced in a study of shared clonotypes between healthy human individuals (dated by TCRdb to about 2020). Receptor libraries were prepared by the immunoSEQ multiplex PCR assay. The clones in this table, taken by TCRdb from immuneACCESS, are in-frame only. Not every clone is retained; where verified, under half of the shortfall comes from an unresolved V gene, and the cause of the rest is unknown. This sample gives 1,400,000 or so clones in total; roughly 98.5% of them show up just once. Together, the top ten hold approximately 0.4% of the sample. Sequencing was performed on naive CD4+ T cells sorted from blood. This specimen's cell subset or site label, per the study, means: CD45RA+ positively selected. These receptors were taken from a man aged 25-40 years in good health.

This rearrangement joins TRBV11-2 to TRBJ2-7; D perhaps matches TRBD2 (7 bases). V lost 5 bases and J lost 0, with 17 bases in between. The CDR3 is 16 residues long. CDR1 and CDR2 (germline): SGHAT, FQNNGV. CDR3 residues: CASSPLRGANSYEQYF. The CDR3 DNA sequence: TGTGCCAGCAGCCCTCTTCGGGGGGCGAACTCCTACGAGCAGTACTTC.

CDR3 DNA sequence: TGCAGCGTTGGGACCCGACAGACCTACGAGCAGTACTTC. Translating gives CSVGTRQTYEQYF. V usage is TRBV29-1 and J usage is TRBJ2-7; possible D gene TRBD1, 5 bases. Germline CDR1 reads SQVTM; CDR2 reads ANQGSEA. The CDR3 is 13 residues long. Trimming took 4 bases from V and 2 from J, leaving 12 bases between them.

This clone was seen only once. The V call is TRBV2, the J call TRBJ2-2; D may be TRBD2 (6 bases). V was shortened by 7 bases and J by 4 bases, with 10 bases between the two germline ends. CDR3 length: 13 residues. Germline lookup yields CDR1 SNHLY and CDR2 FYNNEI. CDR3 DNA: TGTGCCAGCAACGGAGGGAGCACCGGGGAGCTGTTTTTT. This codes for CASNGGSTGELFF.

This clone appeared once. The chain couples TRBV18 to TRBJ1-4, with D maybe TRBD1 (6 bases). The CDR3 contains 15 residues. CDR1 and CDR2 (germline): KGHSH, LQKENI. V lost 3 bases, J lost 4 bases, and 12 bases lay in between. The CDR3 region is CASSPRQALNEKLFF. CDR3 in DNA: TGTGCCAGCTCACCCCGACAGGCCCTTAATGAAAAACTGTTTTTT.

This clone appeared a single time. The chain links TRBV18 to TRBJ1-2, with D unresolved. The CDR3 has 15 amino acids. Germline lookup yields CDR1 KGHSH and CDR2 LQKENI. Trimming removed 3 bases from V and 4 bases from J, with 15 bases in between. CDR3 coding DNA: TGTGCCAGCTCACCTCAAGTTCAGCGAGGCTATGGCTACACCTTC. Translated, it gives CASSPQVQRGYGYTF.

This chain uses TRBV28 with TRBJ2-7; D remains ambiguous. There are 13 residues in the CDR3. With 5 bases removed from V and 3 bases from J, the gap between germline ends came to 11 bases. The V gene's germline CDR1 is MDHEN and CDR2 SYDVKM. The CDR3 DNA reads as TGTGCCAGCAGTCCCCCGGAGAACTACGAGCAGTACTTC. This codes for CASSPPENYEQYF. Filled out from reference TRBV28 and TRBJ2-7, the complete variable domain reads DVKVTQSSRYLVKRTGEKVFLECVQDMDHENMFWYRQDPGLGLRLIYFSYDVKMKEKGDIPEGYSVSREKKERFSLILESASTNQTSMYLCASSPPENYEQYFGPGTRLTVT.

This clone was observed a single time. The V and J genes are TRBV19 and TRBJ2-7; no firm D call. The V and J ends lost 1 base and 3 bases respectively, with 7 bases between them. CDR3 length equals 13 residues. The germline CDR1 and CDR2 sequences are LNHDA and SQIVND (reference sequence). The CDR3 sequence is CASSIAEDYEQYF. The CDR3 DNA sequence: TGTGCCAGTAGTATAGCCGAGGACTACGAGCAGTACTTC. Full variable domain (remainder filled in from reference TRBV19 and TRBJ2-7): DGGITQSPKYLFRKEGQNVTLSCEQNLNHDAMYWYRQDPGQGLRLIYYSQIVNDFQKGDIAEGYSVSREKKESFPLTVTSAQKNPTAFYLCASSIAEDYEQYFGPGTRLTVT.

The count of this clone is one. The V and J genes are TRBV7-2 and TRBJ1-1; no clear D gene. The CDR3 is 15 residues long. The V gene lost 5 bases and the J gene lost 4 bases, with 17 bases spanning the gap. Germline assignment: CDR1 SGHTA and CDR2 FQGNSA. DNA for the CDR3: TGTGCCAGCAGCCTCCGTAGGGTGGGTTCCACTGAAGCTTTCTTT. Protein sequence: CASSLRRVGSTEAFF.

This rearrangement joins TRBV7-2 to TRBJ1-1; 8 positions match TRBD1. Germline V lookup: CDR1 SGHTA, CDR2 FQGNSA. The length of the CDR3 is 16 residues. V lost 2 bases to trimming and J lost 1 base; unmatched junction nucleotides: 6. As DNA, the CDR3 is TGTGCCAGCAGCTTACCGCCGGACAGGGCGAACACTGAAGCTTTCTTT. It translates to CASSLPPDRANTEAFF.

The chain combines TRBV10-3 with TRBJ2-5; 7 bases match TRBD1. The germline V gene encodes CDR1 ENHRY and CDR2 SYGVKD. This CDR3 is built from 15 residues. V shed 3 bases and J 2 bases; nucleotides not matched to a gene: 6. This chain's CDR3 is CAISEGNRGQETQYF. In DNA form, the CDR3 reads TGTGCCATCAGTGAAGGAAACAGGGGTCAAGAGACCCAGTACTTC.

About this clone: The junction departs from germline at one end; a sequencing error may be responsible. The V call is TRBV7-2, the J call TRBJ2-7; 11 bases line up with TRBD2. CDR3 size: 15 residues. Per germline, CDR1 SGHTA and CDR2 FQGNSA. DNA for the CDR3: TGTGCCAGCAGCTTAGGAGGGGCTACTAGCGGGAGCAGCCACTTC. This encodes CASSLGGATSGSSHF.

This clone was found once. V usage is TRBV7-9 and J usage is TRBJ2-1, with D tentatively TRBD1 or TRBD2 (6 bases each). The germline V gene has CDR1 SEHNR and CDR2 FQNEAQ (reference sequence). This CDR3 contains 14 residues. V gave up 2 bases and J gave up 6 bases, with 11 bases separating them. CDR3 DNA: TGTGCCAGCAGCTTAAAAGGGGGAGGCAATGAGCAGTTCTTC. Translating gives CASSLKGGGNEQFF.

J is TRBJ1-1 and V is TRBV18; D unresolved. This CDR3 region has 15 residues. Germline V gene lookup returns CDR1 KGHSH and CDR2 LQKENI. V was trimmed by 2 bases and J by 3 bases, leaving 13 bases between them. This CDR3 reads CASSPTGSSDTEAFF. The CDR3 DNA reads TGTGCCAGCTCACCAACGGGGAGCTCGGACACTGAAGCTTTCTTT.

The V gene is TRBV5-1, the J gene TRBJ2-7, with TRBD1 as a possible D gene (6 bases). The CDR3 sequence is 16 residues long. Trimming removed 0 bases from V and 0 bases from J, with 13 bases in between. Germline-derived CDR1 and CDR2 are SGHRS and YFSETQ. This chain's CDR3 is CASSLDTGRPSYEQYF. DNA for the CDR3: TGCGCCAGCAGCTTGGATACAGGGCGACCCTCCTACGAGCAGTACTTC.

This chain uses TRBV28 with TRBJ1-5; the D is unclear. The CDR3 extends over 16 amino acids. Germline CDR1 is MDHEN and CDR2 is SYDVKM. V shed 6 bases and J shed 4 bases, with 19 bases lying between them. CDR3 region: CASSPWEGSTNQPQHF. The CDR3 DNA reads as TGTGCCAGCAGCCCATGGGAGGGAAGTACTAATCAGCCCCAGCATTTT.

The chain links TRBV20-1 to TRBJ1-2; the D gene is possibly TRBD1 (5 bases). CDR1 and CDR2 from the germline V gene are DFQATT and SNEGSKA (reference sequence). V dropped 6 bases and J dropped 3 bases, with 8 bases sitting between them. The length of the CDR3 is 11 residues. The CDR3 is CSAGGYYGYTF. The CDR3 DNA sequence: TGCAGTGCGGGGGGGTACTATGGCTACACCTTC.

This chain links TRBV27 with TRBJ2-7; 12 bases line up with TRBD1. V was pared by 3 bases and J by 2 bases, with 5 bases of the junction left unmatched. The V gene's germline CDR1 is MNHEY and CDR2 SMNVEV (reference sequence). This CDR3 is built from 16 residues. The chain's CDR3 is CASSFSGTGGPYEQYF. CDR3 DNA: TGTGCCAGCAGTTTCTCCGGGACAGGGGGCCCCTACGAGCAGTACTTC.

The chain has TRBV19 and TRBJ2-1; 8 nucleotides line up with TRBD2. V shed 1 base, J shed 9 bases, and the junction held 17 bases outside the gene matches. Germline V gene lookup returns CDR1 LNHDA and CDR2 SQIVND (reference sequence). This CDR3 region has 18 residues. CDR3 nucleotides: TGTGCCAGTAGTATAGTGGGTATCAGCGGGAGTAAATTTGGTGAGCAGTTCTTC. It specifies CASSIVGISGSKFGEQFF.

On this clone itself: Distinct nucleotide sequences in the sample also encode this CDR3. The rearrangement joins TRBV14 to TRBJ2-5; possible D gene TRBD2, 5 bases. The germline V and J ends were trimmed by 3 bases and 5 bases, with 7 bases remaining between them. Germline V gene sequence: CDR1 SGHDN, CDR2 FVKESK. This CDR3 contains 12 residues. For the CDR3, the DNA is TGTGCCAGCAGCCAGCGGAGGGAGACCCAGTACTTC. Translated, it gives CASSQRRETQYF.

This chain links TRBV14 with TRBJ2-1; maybe TRBD2 (5 bases). CDR1 is SGHDN, CDR2 FVKESK, per germline. V was cut by 6 bases and J by 9 bases, with 15 bases left in between. There are 13 residues in the CDR3. The chain's CDR3 is CASREAAGSEQFF. In nucleotides, the CDR3 is TGTGCCAGCAGAGAAGCGGCGGGCAGTGAGCAGTTCTTC. The whole variable domain, filled in from reference TRBV14 and TRBJ2-1, reads EAGVTQFPSHSVIEKGQTVTLRCDPISGHDNLYWYRRVMGKEIKFLLHFVKESKQDESGMPNNRFLAERTGGTYSTLKVQPAELEDSGVYFCASREAAGSEQFFGPGTRLTVL.

This clone was detected once. The rearrangement links TRBV5-4 to TRBJ2-5, with a tentative D call TRBD2 (5 bases). Germline V lookup: CDR1 SGHNT, CDR2 YYREEE (reference sequence). V dropped 1 base and J dropped 5 bases, with 12 bases sitting between them. This CDR3 contains 14 residues. CDR3 coding DNA: TGTGCCAGCAGCTTGTGGGTGGGCGGGGAGACCCAGTACTTC. This translates into CASSLWVGGETQYF.

The chain joins TRBV6-4 to TRBJ2-7, with 9 bases fitting TRBD1. CDR1 MRHNA and CDR2 SNTAGT come from the germline V gene. The V and J ends lost 6 bases and 3 bases, in that order; junction bases with no gene match: 3. The CDR3 length is 13 residues. The CDR3 loop is CASSKDRGYEQYF. The CDR3, as DNA: TGTGCCAGCAGCAAGGACAGGGGCTACGAGCAGTACTTC.

The chain uses TRBV2 and TRBJ2-1, with TRBD2 identical over 7 bases. This CDR3 has 15 amino acids. Unmatched junction bases numbered 9, after V lost 7 bases and J lost 3 bases. The germline CDR1 and CDR2 sequences are SNHLY and FYNNEI. CDR3 DNA: TGTGCCAGCATACGGGAGGAGGATGACTACAATGAGCAGTTCTTC. Residues: CASIREEDDYNEQFF.

The rearrangement links TRBV19 to TRBJ2-3, with 9 bases fitting TRBD2. This CDR3 has 15 amino acids. The V gene end was trimmed by 3 bases and the J gene end by 1 base; junction bases not matched to a gene: 2. Looked up from germline, CDR1 is LNHDA and CDR2 is SQIVND (reference sequence). CDR3 bases: TGTGCCAGTAGTATTATAGCGGGAGGCACAGATACGCAGTATTTT. This codes for CASSIIAGGTDTQYF.

This clone is a singleton in its sample. This CDR3 is CASSPRGQGGYEQYF. The DNA of the CDR3 is TGTGCCAGCAGCCCGAGAGGGCAGGGAGGCTACGAGCAGTACTTC. This chain connects TRBV7-8 to TRBJ2-7; D is possibly TRBD2 (6 bases). The CDR3 has 15 residues. Germline V gene sequence: CDR1 SGHVS, CDR2 FQNEAQ. With 5 bases removed from V and 3 bases from J, the gap between germline ends came to 17 bases.

This clone was observed a single time. The same CDR3 arises from other DNA sequences in this sample as well. The chain links TRBV19 to TRBJ2-3; tentatively, D is TRBD1 (8 bases). Trimming took 6 bases from V and 6 from J, leaving 13 bases between them. This CDR3 spans 13 amino acids. The germline CDR1 and CDR2 sequences are LNHDA and SQIVND (reference sequence). The CDR3 here is CASRTGGADTQYF. The DNA of the CDR3 is TGTGCCAGTAGAACAGGGGGGGCTGATACGCAGTATTTT.

The chain couples TRBV30 to TRBJ2-3; unclear D gene. CDR3 size: 15 residues. V was shortened by 0 bases and J by 2 bases, with 12 bases between the two germline ends. Germline assignment: CDR1 GTSNPN and CDR2 SVGIG (reference sequence). Here the CDR3 reads CAWSVLDGPTDTQYF. As DNA, the CDR3 is TGTGCCTGGAGTGTACTGGACGGGCCCACAGATACGCAGTATTTT.